The rows below give T cell receptor beta chains drawn from one sample of a study of T cells in Graves' hyperthyroidism and ophthalmopathy. MiXCR, applied by TCRdb to the multiplex PCR reads, yields one record per CDR3 protein. This sample has under 300,000 distinct CDR3 sequences, with 15% found just once. Sample: blood. These receptors all stem from a woman in her fifties or sixties with Graves' hyperthyroidism that later progressed to Graves' ophthalmopathy. Both conserved end residues are part of each CDR3. A D gene is named only where the DNA matches it firmly. Not every row has a clone size; where given, it reads once, few, many or a size class.

TRBD2 NA TRBJ2-2 TRBV20-1 CSAREGLASGELFF TGCAGTGCTAGAGAAGGACTAGCTTCCGGGGAGCTGTTTTTT
NA few TRBJ1-4 TRBV5-8 CASSLYGTREKLFF TGTGCCAGCAGCCTTTACGGGACACGGGAAAAACTGTTTTTT
TRBD1 NA TRBJ2-7 TRBV7-9 CASSLVGTGVEQYF TGTGCCAGCAGCTTAGTTGGGACAGGGGTCGAGCAGTACTTC
TRBD1 NA TRBJ1-1 TRBV6-2/TRBV6-3 CASRADPGQLTEAFF TGTGCCAGCAGAGCGGATCCGGGACAGCTCACTGAAGCTTTCTTT
NA few TRBJ2-7 TRBV29-1 CSAGDSRDGQYF TGCAGCGCCGGAGACAGCAGGGACGGGCAGTACTTC
TRBD2 few TRBJ2-1 TRBV7-9 CASSPGTSGRSSEQFF TGTGCCAGCAGCCCGGGGACTAGCGGGAGGAGTAGTGAGCAGTTCTTC
NA many TRBJ2-5 TRBV29-1 CSVVMWVTGSPTVETQYF TGCAGCGTTGTGATGTGGGTGACCGGGTCCCCCACCGTGGAGACCCAGTACTTC
NA many TRBJ1-3 TRBV2 CASRISGNTIYF TGTGCCAGCAGGATATCTGGAAACACCATATATTTT
TRBD2 NA TRBJ2-1 TRBV19 CASSIKLAGFEQFF TGTGCCAGTAGTATAAAGCTAGCGGGATTTGAGCAGTTCTTC
NA many TRBJ1-3 TRBV2 CASTNRAGNTIYF TGTGCCAGCACCAACAGGGCTGGAAACACCATATATTTT
TRBD1 NA TRBJ2-5 TRBV12-3/TRBV12-4 CASSPQTGGETQYF TGTGCCAGCAGTCCGCAGACAGGGGGAGAGACCCAGTACTTC
NA NA TRBJ2-3 TRBV11-2 CASTFSVISTDTQYF TGTGCCAGCACCTTTAGCGTAATTAGCACAGATACGCAGTATTTT
NA NA TRBJ2-5 TRBV6-1 CASSEALDEETQYF TGTGCCAGCAGTGAAGCCTTGGACGAGGAGACCCAGTACTTC
NA few TRBJ1-1 TRBV29-1 CSVVLVNTEAFF TGCAGCGTCGTCCTGGTGAACACTGAAGCTTTCTTT
NA few TRBJ1-3 TRBV9 CASSPGGPGRTSSGNTIYF TGTGCCAGCAGCCCAGGAGGACCGGGACGCACGAGCTCTGGAAACACCATATATTTT
NA NA TRBJ2-2 TRBV3-1 CASSPVPGGRGELFF TGTGCCAGCAGTCCAGTCCCCGGGGGGCGAGGGGAGCTGTTTTTT
NA many TRBJ1-1 TRBV7-9 CASSPPMNTEAFF TGTGCCAGCAGCCCGCCAATGAACACTGAAGCTTTCTTT
TRBD2 many TRBJ2-1 TRBV14 CASSQDRRRELYNEQFF TGTGCCAGCAGCCAAGATCGGAGGCGGGAGCTCTACAATGAGCAGTTCTTC
NA NA TRBJ1-4 TRBV6-1 CASSVGNSARTNEKLFF TGTGCCAGCAGTGTGGGAAACAGTGCCCGGACTAATGAAAAACTGTTTTTT
NA many TRBJ2-2 TRBV9 CASSTYTGELFF TGTGCCAGCAGCACGTACACCGGGGAGCTGTTTTTT
TRBD1 few TRBJ1-2 TRBV29-1 CSIAGQVYGYTF TGCAGCATCGCGGGACAGGTCTATGGCTACACCTTC
TRBD2 many TRBJ2-7 TRBV20-1 CSARILGLAGDEQYF TGCAGTGCTAGGATCCTGGGACTAGCGGGCGACGAGCAGTACTTC
NA many TRBJ1-2 TRBV5-1 CASSWGYLGADYGYTF TGCGCCAGCAGCTGGGGCTACTTAGGGGCGGACTATGGCTACACCTTC
NA NA TRBJ2-5 TRBV20-1 CSVQSGTRQETQYF TGCAGTGTACAGTCCGGGACGCGCCAAGAGACCCAGTACTTC
NA many TRBJ2-7 TRBV7-6 CASSLVLREQYF TGTGCCAGCAGCTTAGTATTGCGAGAGCAGTACTTC
TRBD1 many TRBJ2-7 TRBV24-1 CATSDYGTGASTYEQYF TGTGCCACCAGTGATTACGGGACAGGGGCTTCCACCTACGAGCAGTACTTC
NA NA TRBJ2-2 TRBV6-1 CASNVIGGGELFF TGTGCCAGCAACGTAATAGGGGGCGGGGAGCTGTTTTTT
NA few TRBJ1-1 TRBV4-2 CASSQDGRENTEAFF TGTGCCAGCAGCCAAGATGGCAGGGAGAACACTGAAGCTTTCTTT
TRBD2 many TRBJ2-3 TRBV28 CASSLLASGSGGSTDTQYF TGTGCCAGCAGTTTATTGGCTAGCGGGAGCGGGGGTTCCACAGATACGCAGTATTTT
TRBD1 NA TRBJ1-6 TRBV11-3 CARGQGYSPLHF TGTGCCAGGGGACAGGGGTATTCACCCCTCCACTTT
NA NA TRBJ2-3 TRBV9 CASSFGLTSTDTQYF TGTGCCAGCAGCTTCGGACTGACTAGCACAGATACGCAGTATTTT
NA many TRBJ1-1 TRBV3-1 CASSQGPGLGKTEAFF TGTGCCAGCAGCCAAGGGCCAGGGTTAGGTAAGACTGAAGCTTTCTTT
TRBD2 few TRBJ2-7 TRBV6-1 CASFPGASGKDEQYF TGTGCCAGTTTTCCCGGGGCTAGCGGGAAAGACGAGCAGTACTTC
NA NA TRBJ1-1 TRBV20-1 CSATTSDSLNTEAFF TGCAGTGCTACCACTTCGGACAGCCTTAACACTGAAGCTTTCTTT
NA many TRBJ2-3 TRBV28 CASSTTATDTQYF TGTGCCAGCAGTACGACAGCCACAGATACGCAGTATTTT
NA many TRBJ2-4 TRBV11-3 CASRRAEGAKNIQYF TGTGCCAGCAGACGAGCCGAGGGCGCCAAAAACATTCAGTACTTC
TRBD1 many TRBJ2-3 TRBV19 CASRAGGGLTDTQYF TGTGCCAGTAGAGCAGGGGGCGGCCTAACAGATACGCAGTATTTT
TRBD2 many TRBJ2-7 TRBV5-1 CASSLNLLAGEDHEQYF TGCGCCAGCAGCTTGAACTTACTAGCGGGAGAGGACCACGAGCAGTACTTC
TRBD2 many TRBJ2-7 TRBV5-1 CASSSGLARPYEQYF TGCGCCAGCAGCTCGGGACTAGCGCGGCCCTACGAGCAGTACTTC
TRBD1 NA TRBJ1-4 TRBV2 CASSGQGASTNEKLFF TGTGCCAGCAGTGGGCAGGGGGCGTCGACTAATGAAAAACTGTTTTTT
TRBD1 few TRBJ1-2 TRBV27 CAISLLGQAQKIYGYTF TGTGCCATCAGTTTATTGGGACAGGCTCAAAAGATCTATGGCTACACCTTC
NA many TRBJ2-1 TRBV29-1 CSVEQARNEQFF TGCAGCGTTGAACAAGCGCGGAATGAGCAGTTCTTC
NA many TRBJ2-5 TRBV5-1 CASSSETSRELETQYF TGCGCCAGCAGCTCGGAGACTAGTCGGGAGCTGGAGACCCAGTACTTC
NA many TRBJ2-7 TRBV5-1 CASSLEGAGYEQYF TGCGCCAGCAGCTTGGAAGGGGCGGGGTACGAGCAGTACTTC
NA many TRBJ2-1 TRBV20-1 CSARQVHNEQFF TGCAGTGCCAGACAGGTCCACAATGAGCAGTTCTTC
TRBD1 NA TRBJ1-5 TRBV11-3 CATHPWGQINQPQHF TGTGCCACCCATCCATGGGGACAGATCAATCAGCCCCAGCATTTT
NA many TRBJ2-7 TRBV28 CASSFTDIYEQYF TGTGCCAGCAGTTTTACAGACATCTACGAGCAGTACTTC
NA many TRBJ1-1 TRBV10-3 CAISETAGGTAFF TGTGCCATCAGTGAGACTGCCGGGGGGACAGCTTTCTTT
NA NA TRBJ1-2 TRBV4-1 CASSIQGDGYTF TGCGCCAGCAGCATACAGGGTGATGGCTACACCTTC
NA many TRBJ2-7 TRBV6-5 CASSYSDTFSYEQYF TGTGCCAGCAGTTATTCCGACACTTTCTCCTACGAGCAGTACTTC
NA many TRBJ2-2 TRBV20-1 CSARDFRQHTGELFF TGCAGTGCTAGAGATTTTCGGCAGCACACCGGGGAGCTGTTTTTT